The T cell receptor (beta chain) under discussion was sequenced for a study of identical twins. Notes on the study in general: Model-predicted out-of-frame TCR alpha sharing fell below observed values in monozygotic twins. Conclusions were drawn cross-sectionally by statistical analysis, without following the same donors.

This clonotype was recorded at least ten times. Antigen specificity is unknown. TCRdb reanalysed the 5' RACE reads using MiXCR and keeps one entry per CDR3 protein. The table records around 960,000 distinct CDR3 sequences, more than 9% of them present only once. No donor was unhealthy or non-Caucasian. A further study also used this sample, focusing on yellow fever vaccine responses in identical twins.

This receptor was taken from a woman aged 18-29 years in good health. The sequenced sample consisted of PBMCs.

CDR3 residues: CASSLVGPGTGGAFF. The CDR3 DNA sequence: TGTGCCAGCAGTTTAGTAGGTCCGGGGACAGGGGGAGCTTTCTTT. This chain joins TRBV12-3 or TRBV12-4 and TRBJ1-1, with 11 bases fitting TRBD1. The CDR3 loop spans 15 amino acids. Trimming removed 1 base from V and 10 bases from J; junction bases left unmatched: 8.